This entry concerns a single TCR beta chain. Its antigen remains unidentified. V lost 5 bases to trimming and J lost 4 bases; unmatched junction nucleotides: 5. The CDR3 is 15 residues long. Germline V lookup: CDR1 MNHNS, CDR2 SASEGT. This sample was included in a study of a mutant IDH1 vaccine in newly diagnosed glioma. Looking at the study overall: With temozolomide cycles, or 4-6 weeks after radiotherapy alone, vaccination was started. Study observations and caveats: Seemingly, pseudoprogression had no relation to changes in the top peripheral T cell clonotypes.

Indicated time point: week 47, end of study. Alongside topical imiquimod, each dose of vaccine comprised 300 ug of mutant IDH1 20-mer peptide. New astrocytomas of WHO grade 3 or 4 that were IDH1-mutant and ATRX-lost were found in the donors. The method was immunoSEQ multiplex PCR; TCRdb's version includes in-frame clones alone and lacks a portion of them. Of roughly 31,000 clones listed, around 81% are singletons. This clonotype was obtained from a man aged 30 to 45 with glioma. This chain connects TRBV6-1 to TRBJ2-2, with 9 bases aligning to TRBD1. This sample comprised PBMCs, obtained from a glioma patient whose treatment included an IDH1 peptide vaccine. The CDR3 region is CASSHRGLSTGELFF. The CDR3 bases are TGTGCCAGCAGTCACAGGGGGCTTAGCACCGGGGAGCTGTTTTTT.